The present TCR beta chain was sequenced within a study of blood T cells in healthy people across ages. Across the whole study: Template switching picked up about one barcoded beta molecule for each two T cells.

Primed by a sample-barcoded 5' primer and a J-beta primer mix, a second PCR proceeded for about 6 to 12 cycles. TCRdb recomputed calls from the 5' RACE reads with MiXCR, one row per CDR3 protein. The table lists about 320,000 distinct CDR3 sequences, roughly 29% of them singletons, with approximately 28% in the top ten. Each donor supplied approximately 10 milliliters of peripheral blood. Each sample provided at least 5 micrograms of extracted total RNA. This clonotype was observed a few times. Germline is not matched at one junction end, which may reflect a read error. The CDR3 is 13 amino acids. Germline V gives CDR1 SEHNR, CDR2 FQNEAQ (reference sequence).

The TCR originated in a woman aged 70-85 years in good health. The chain employs TRBV7-9 and TRBJ1-2; D is uncertain. Sequencing was done on a sample of blood. For the CDR3, the DNA is TGTGCCAGCAGCTTGGACGGCCTCTATGGCTACGCCTTC. Amino acid sequence: CASSLDGLYGYAF.